This record concerns one TCR beta chain sequence. V gave up 6 bases and J gave up 1 base; unmatched junction bases: 11. Germline CDR1 is MDHEN and CDR2 is SYDVKM. This CDR3 region has 16 residues. This specimen belongs to a study of blood T cell repertoires in COVID-19. Study summary: Some COVID-19 samples were acute and others convalescent; all came from the United States, Italy and Spain.

As originally analysed: Cell counts per sample came from amplifying reference gene primers. Some clones are missing from TCRdb's copy, which holds only in-frame ones; the method was immunoSEQ multiplex PCR. From that table come the V and J calls and clone size; the DNA was used to work out D and trimming. Seen here are roughly 130,000 clones, over 80% observed once, and the top ten hold roughly 1.9%. This sequence originates from a man in his 70s with acute or convalescent COVID-19. The sequenced sample consisted of peripheral blood. This chain connects TRBV28 to TRBJ1-1; TRBD1 matches at 7 bases. CDR3 sequence (DNA): TGTGCCAGCAGGCGCGGTACAGGGGCCAAGAACACTGAAGCTTTCTTT. This encodes CASRRGTGAKNTEAFF.